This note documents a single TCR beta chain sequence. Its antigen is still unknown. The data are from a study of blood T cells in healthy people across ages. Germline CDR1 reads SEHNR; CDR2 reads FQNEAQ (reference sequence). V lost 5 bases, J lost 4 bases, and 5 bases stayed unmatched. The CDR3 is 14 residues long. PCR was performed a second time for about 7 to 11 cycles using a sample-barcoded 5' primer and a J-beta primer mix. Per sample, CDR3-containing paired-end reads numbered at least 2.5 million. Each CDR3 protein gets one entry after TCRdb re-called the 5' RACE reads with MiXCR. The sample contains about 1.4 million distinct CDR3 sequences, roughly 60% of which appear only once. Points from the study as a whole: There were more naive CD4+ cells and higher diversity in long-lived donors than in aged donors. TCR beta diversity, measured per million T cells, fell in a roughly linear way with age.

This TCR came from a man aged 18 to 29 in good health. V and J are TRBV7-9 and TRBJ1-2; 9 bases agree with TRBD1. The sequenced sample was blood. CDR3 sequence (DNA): TGTGCCAGCAGCGACGGGACAGGGAGCTATGGCTACACCTTC. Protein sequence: CASSDGTGSYGYTF.